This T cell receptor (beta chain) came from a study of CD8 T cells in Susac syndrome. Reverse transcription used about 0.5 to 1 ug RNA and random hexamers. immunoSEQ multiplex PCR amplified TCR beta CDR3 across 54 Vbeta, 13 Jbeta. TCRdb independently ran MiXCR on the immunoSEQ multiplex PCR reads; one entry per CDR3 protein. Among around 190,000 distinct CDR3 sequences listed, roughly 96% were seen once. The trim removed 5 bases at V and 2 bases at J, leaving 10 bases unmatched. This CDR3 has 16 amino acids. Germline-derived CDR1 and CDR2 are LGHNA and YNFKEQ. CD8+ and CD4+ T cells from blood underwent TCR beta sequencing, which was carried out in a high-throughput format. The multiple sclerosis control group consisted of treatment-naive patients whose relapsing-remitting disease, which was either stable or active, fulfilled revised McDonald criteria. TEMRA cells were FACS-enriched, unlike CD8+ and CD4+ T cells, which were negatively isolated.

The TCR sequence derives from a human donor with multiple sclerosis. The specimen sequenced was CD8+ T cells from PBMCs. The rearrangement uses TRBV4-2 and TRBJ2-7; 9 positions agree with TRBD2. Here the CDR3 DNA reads TGTGCCAGCAGCGCACTACCGGGACTAGCTACCTACGAGCAGTACTTC. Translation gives CASSALPGLATYEQYF.